Listed below are T cell receptor beta chains from one sample, sequenced in a study of T cell repertoires in cytomegalovirus infection. TCRdb ran MiXCR on the reads and lists one entry per CDR3 protein. The sample includes fewer than 550,000 distinct CDR3 sequences, about 11% seen only once; the top ten take roughly 10%. The sample taken for sequencing was PBMCs. These receptor sequences come from a human donor in good health (CMV status not recorded). Some clones in this sample may be carry-over from other donors' samples. Both conserved end residues are part of each CDR3. A D gene is named only where the DNA matches it firmly. Some rows mark clone size as missing; the rest say once, few, many or name a class of expanded clone.

j_gene: TRBJ2-1; d_gene: NA; abundance: NA; v_gene: TRBV20-1; CDR3nt: TGCAGTGCTACAGGAGTGATTAGTTACAATGAGCAGTTCTTC; CDR3aa: CSATGVISYNEQFF
j_gene: TRBJ2-7; d_gene: TRBD1; abundance: few; v_gene: TRBV10-3; CDR3nt: TGTGCCATCAGTGAGGCCGGGACAGCCTACGAGCAGTACTTC; CDR3aa: CAISEAGTAYEQYF
j_gene: TRBJ2-1; d_gene: NA; abundance: many; v_gene: TRBV7-9; CDR3nt: TGTGCCAGCAGATCTTCGGAGGGACTTACCTTAAATGAGCAGTTCTTC; CDR3aa: CASRSSEGLTLNEQFF
j_gene: TRBJ2-1; d_gene: NA; abundance: many; v_gene: TRBV11-3; CDR3nt: TGTGCCAGCAGCTTAGGGGACTTGCGATACAATGAGCAGTTCTTC; CDR3aa: CASSLGDLRYNEQFF
j_gene: TRBJ2-2; d_gene: NA; abundance: many; v_gene: TRBV7-2; CDR3nt: TGTGCCAGCAGCTTACACAGTACGAACACCGGGGAGCTGTTTTTT; CDR3aa: CASSLHSTNTGELFF
j_gene: TRBJ2-7; d_gene: NA; abundance: NA; v_gene: TRBV27; CDR3nt: TGTGCCTGCAGTCCCTCGGACAGTCGGTCCTACGAGCAGTATTTC; CDR3aa: CACSPSDSRSYEQYF
j_gene: TRBJ1-4; d_gene: NA; abundance: NA; v_gene: TRBV5-4; CDR3nt: TGTGCCAGCAGCACCGAGGTGGGGGCGACGGATGAAAAACTGTTTTTT; CDR3aa: CASSTEVGATDEKLFF
j_gene: TRBJ1-1; d_gene: NA; abundance: many; v_gene: TRBV27; CDR3nt: TGTGCCAGCAGTAAAACAGGGTTCAAAGTTAATGCAGCTTTCTTT; CDR3aa: CASSKTGFKVNAAFF
j_gene: TRBJ1-1; d_gene: TRBD1; abundance: many; v_gene: TRBV5-4; CDR3nt: TGTGCCAGCAGCTCGGACAGGGGGCGAAATGAAGCTTTCTTT; CDR3aa: CASSSDRGRNEAFF
j_gene: TRBJ1-1; d_gene: TRBD1; abundance: many; v_gene: TRBV7-3; CDR3nt: TGTGCCAGCAGCTTAAGCAGGGGGCATTGGGAAAAGAACACTGAAGCTTTCTTT; CDR3aa: CASSLSRGHWEKNTEAFF
j_gene: TRBJ2-3; d_gene: NA; abundance: many; v_gene: TRBV7-6; CDR3nt: TGTGCCAGCAGCCCTTTGGGGGACACAGATACGCAGTATTTT; CDR3aa: CASSPLGDTDTQYF
j_gene: TRBJ1-1; d_gene: NA; abundance: NA; v_gene: TRBV10-3; CDR3nt: TGTGCCATCAGTGAGAAGGGACACAAGAACACTGAAGCTTTCTTT; CDR3aa: CAISEKGHKNTEAFF
j_gene: TRBJ2-3; d_gene: NA; abundance: many; v_gene: TRBV20-1; CDR3nt: TGCAGTGCTAGATCGTGGGTTGCAGATACGCAGTATTTT; CDR3aa: CSARSWVADTQYF
j_gene: TRBJ2-3; d_gene: NA; abundance: many; v_gene: TRBV12-3/TRBV12-4; CDR3nt: TGTGCCAGCAGTTTAAGTAGAAGAAGCACAGATACGCAGTATTTT; CDR3aa: CASSLSRRSTDTQYF
j_gene: TRBJ1-1; d_gene: NA; abundance: many; v_gene: TRBV5-4; CDR3nt: TGTGCCAGCAGCTTGGCCGGGGGGCAGACCACTGAAGCTTTCTTT; CDR3aa: CASSLAGGQTTEAFF
j_gene: TRBJ2-3; d_gene: TRBD2; abundance: many; v_gene: TRBV7-2; CDR3nt: TGTGCCAGCAGCCACAGCGGGAAAGGCACAGATACGCAGTATTTT; CDR3aa: CASSHSGKGTDTQYF
j_gene: TRBJ1-1; d_gene: NA; abundance: many; v_gene: TRBV7-2; CDR3nt: TGTGCCAGCAGCTTTAGAGGGGGCACTGAAGCTTTCTTT; CDR3aa: CASSFRGGTEAFF
j_gene: TRBJ2-1; d_gene: NA; abundance: many; v_gene: TRBV10-3; CDR3nt: TGTGCCATCAGACCGGACTGGAACAATGAGCAGTTCTTC; CDR3aa: CAIRPDWNNEQFF
j_gene: TRBJ2-1; d_gene: NA; abundance: many; v_gene: TRBV3-1; CDR3nt: TGTGCCAGCAGCCAAGATGGGACCAAGGGAAAGCAGTTCTTC; CDR3aa: CASSQDGTKGKQFF
j_gene: TRBJ2-3; d_gene: TRBD2; abundance: NA; v_gene: TRBV20-1; CDR3nt: TGCAGTGCGGGTTATAGCGGGAGGTTTGCAGATACGCAGTATTTT; CDR3aa: CSAGYSGRFADTQYF
j_gene: TRBJ1-1; d_gene: TRBD1; abundance: many; v_gene: TRBV10-3; CDR3nt: TGTGCCATCAGTGAGTCGACAGGGCGATCGAACACTGAAGCTTTCTTT; CDR3aa: CAISESTGRSNTEAFF
j_gene: TRBJ1-5; d_gene: NA; abundance: few; v_gene: TRBV13; CDR3nt: TGTGCCAGCAGCTTAGGTGGGGGCACAAGGCAGCCCCAGCATTTT; CDR3aa: CASSLGGGTRQPQHF
j_gene: TRBJ2-3; d_gene: NA; abundance: many; v_gene: TRBV24-1; CDR3nt: TGTGCCACCAGTGATTCGGGAAGCGGAACACCCACAGATACGCAGTATTTT; CDR3aa: CATSDSGSGTPTDTQYF